The rows below give T cell receptor beta chains drawn from one sample of a study of patients and donors after allogeneic stem cell transplantation. TCRdb processed the RT-PCR reads anew with MiXCR; each CDR3 protein has one entry. The repertoire has more than 850,000 distinct CDR3 sequences, over 15% of them found once; the top ten carry approximately 5.9%. Sample: blood, either unsorted or a sorted T cell fraction (not recorded which). The receptors come from a human donor who was either an allogeneic HSCT recipient or a stem cell or donor lymphocyte infusion donor (not recorded which). It is not recorded whose cells these are; they may come from a transplant donor. The conserved cysteine and the conserved F or W are not part of the CDR3 here. Fields, in order: CDR3 protein, V gene, D gene. D genes are given only for firm matches.

cdr3_aa: ASSRLRYGYT
v_call: TRBV3-1
d_call: NA

cdr3_aa: ASSMLAGLTNTGELF
v_call: TRBV13
d_call: TRBD2

cdr3_aa: ASSTRGTSVYEQY
v_call: TRBV7-9
d_call: TRBD2

cdr3_aa: ASSRGGQTTTNEKLF
v_call: TRBV12-3/TRBV12-4
d_call: TRBD1

cdr3_aa: SVEFRGITYEQY
v_call: TRBV29-1
d_call: NA

cdr3_aa: ASSRRAVTNEKLF
v_call: TRBV12-3/TRBV12-4
d_call: NA

cdr3_aa: ASSFGLARGETQY
v_call: TRBV5-5
d_call: TRBD2

cdr3_aa: ATSSLAGSRGNEQF
v_call: TRBV24-1
d_call: TRBD2

cdr3_aa: ATSRDRQGRDIQY
v_call: TRBV15
d_call: TRBD1

cdr3_aa: ASSIAQGSYEQY
v_call: TRBV7-9
d_call: TRBD1

cdr3_aa: ASTLGGLLNTEAF
v_call: TRBV7-9
d_call: NA

cdr3_aa: AWRAESTSGNTIY
v_call: TRBV30
d_call: NA

cdr3_aa: SARDLPGTTGTEAF
v_call: TRBV20-1
d_call: NA

cdr3_aa: AWSEVFYNEQF
v_call: TRBV30
d_call: NA

cdr3_aa: ASSPRTSRDGEQY
v_call: TRBV11-2
d_call: NA

cdr3_aa: ASSQDRGTSGDNEQF
v_call: TRBV4-3
d_call: TRBD2

cdr3_aa: ASSQGSSLNQPQH
v_call: TRBV3-1
d_call: NA

cdr3_aa: ASRKTGGGHNEQF
v_call: TRBV14
d_call: NA

cdr3_aa: ASSLKYGESSYNEQF
v_call: TRBV5-1
d_call: NA

cdr3_aa: ATSDLSTGGGYT
v_call: TRBV24-1
d_call: TRBD1

cdr3_aa: SASGDRGNEKLF
v_call: TRBV20-1
d_call: TRBD1

cdr3_aa: SVQGRSSYEQY
v_call: TRBV29-1
d_call: NA

cdr3_aa: ASSPPGGRLYEQY
v_call: TRBV6-1
d_call: TRBD2

cdr3_aa: ASSYGTGLYYGYT
v_call: TRBV6-5
d_call: TRBD1

cdr3_aa: SATKREGYNEQF
v_call: TRBV20-1
d_call: TRBD2

cdr3_aa: ASSLDTSSYEQY
v_call: TRBV6-5
d_call: NA

cdr3_aa: ASSYQTGELF
v_call: TRBV7-9
d_call: NA

cdr3_aa: ASSADRPYEQY
v_call: TRBV7-6
d_call: NA

cdr3_aa: ASSSRDWTDTQY
v_call: TRBV5-1
d_call: NA